The following is a T cell receptor (beta chain) sequence with its context. This clone appeared once. No antigen is known for it. It has no much larger one-base neighbor in the sample; base qualities were not kept. The data belong to a study of cytomegalovirus exposure and HLA in healthy donors (dated by TCRdb to the late 2010s). For the study in its entirety: In an earlier analysis of roughly 590 of the donors, around 300 Gb of sequence data and approximately 120 million unique TCR beta sequences from about 179 million T cells were reported. An early release covering more than 500 HLA-typed donors comprised roughly 300 gigabases of sequencing data and 85 million to 100 million unique TCR sequences. The genetic ancestry cluster associated with self-reported Caucasian donors included roughly four fifths of the roughly 410 genotyped donors. The study aimed to test whether cataloging public T cell receptors could reveal signatures of past pathogen exposure. The study profiled the T cell repertoires of more than 500 subjects by immunosequencing and related them to cytomegalovirus serostatus. Besides the first cohort of roughly 640 subjects, a separate validation cohort made up of 90 to 150 different subjects was used. High-throughput TCR immunosequencing, statistical association of individual TCRs with disease status, and machine learning were combined to predict cytomegalovirus infection status. A later analysis re-analyzed previously published TCR beta repertoires from 600 to 850 donors and added high-resolution HLA genotyping to study TCR occurrence patterns. The later analysis used no new phenotypic data to find candidate immune exposures, relying instead on TCR beta sequences and their occurrence across donors. An earlier analysis of a few hundred of the donors applied high-throughput TCR beta sequencing to assess whether each TCR beta V gene segment acted as functional or pseudogenic. Donor age, sex, ethnicity and CMV serostatus were compiled together with the repertoire data. In a later genetic analysis, genome-wide SNP genotypes for about 60% of the 666 donors were used, and that subset was treated as a discovery cohort. Every discovery cohort repertoire had been produced on one sequencing platform. Both class I and class II loci were covered by HLA typing, at four-digit resolution. The number of typed donors differed by locus: roughly 629-630 for A, B, C, DRB1 and DQB1; approximately 530 for DQA1; roughly 600 for DPA1; and about 470 for DPB1. Roughly 5 DR-DQ haplotypes were handled as single units for association and clustering because linkage in the cohort was strong. On average, over 200,000 unique TCR beta nucleotide sequences were sequenced per donor among a few hundred genotyped donors of the cohort, with roughly 18% of those sequences being non-productive. What the research found in general, with its limitations: Presence/absence analyses assumed roughly uniform sequencing depth across donors, an assumption that may not hold. Most TCR sequences were seen in very few donors, while some public TCRs were found in many individuals. When HLA alleles, especially DR and DQ, strongly co-occurred, attributing TCR associations to individual alleles was difficult. It was suggested by the authors that the approach could potentially be generalized to other disease states and immunological phenotypes. In a later analysis, the rate of TCR association differed among HLA loci, with DRB1 alleles having the most associated TCRs and HLA-C alleles having the fewest. According to a later analysis, parvovirus B19, influenza, CMV and Epstein-Barr virus appeared linked to several top co-occurrence clusters. Because HLA typing was unavailable for some donors at each locus, only the typed subset was used in association tests. In this cohort, only TCR beta chains were sequenced, and detectable features were limited by the absence of alpha or paired-chain data. According to a later analysis, most CMV-associated TCR beta chains appeared to be HLA-restricted, and the HLA associations seemed to be driven largely by CMV exposure. At a false discovery rate of 0.05, a later analysis linked 16,951 TCR beta sequences to specific HLA alleles. The classifier was reported to diagnose cytomegalovirus status with high specificity and sensitivity in both the original and validation cohorts. Broadly in line with IMGT annotations, most TCR beta V segments showed up in productive rearrangements about 90% or about 30% of the time in an earlier analysis of approximately 640 of the donors. A total of about 150 TCR beta chains were listed by the study as associated with cytomegalovirus. A cluster of highly shared sequence variants was judged likely to represent a technical artifact of the sequencing pipeline. In a later analysis, HLA-associated TCR beta chains showed more clonal expansion and lower generation probabilities than non-associated chains that were equally common. A further reported finding was that TCR beta sequences accurately predicted the HLA-A and HLA-B alleles for most subjects in the first cohort. Some IMGT-functional V segments, including TRBV6-2 and TRBV6-3, could not be distinguished by the 87-base-pair reads and were therefore excluded. For the cohort, immune exposure information was limited to CMV serostatus. In a later genetic analysis, fewer N-insertions in productive TCRs were reported among donors in an Asian-associated ancestry cluster than the roughly 710-donor mean. In vitro tests confirmed that a few of the cytomegalovirus-associated TCR beta chains recognize cytomegalovirus antigens. Linkage disequilibrium might explain the correlated functional status among segregating V segments, but an unknown experimental factor could not be excluded. Because counts were too low, roughly 18 rarely observed V segments, including chromosome 9 orphons, were left out of the earlier analysis of 500 to 650 of the donors. In a later genetic analysis, a missense DCLRE1C variant was associated with V-gene and J-gene trimming of TCR beta chains, and the association was replicated in an independent cohort.

The cohort consisted of 600 or so healthy bone marrow donors. At the time of sampling, every cohort member was nominally healthy, though immune exposures that went unrecorded were likely present. The donor was CMV seronegative and belonged to the group of more than 300 seronegative cohort members. A peripheral blood sample was provided by each donor, and peripheral blood mononuclear cells were used for TCR beta sequencing. The Qiagen DNeasy Blood Extraction Kit was used to extract genomic DNA from the blood cell samples. Looking up the germline V gene yields CDR1 SNHLY and CDR2 FYNNEI. V ends up 4 bases short and J 4 bases short, with an unmatched junction base count of 11. Measured from the cysteine to the phenylalanine, the CDR3 is 17 residues long. Only CDR3 DNA is held: 51 bases, read in frame from base 1. The library was produced with the immunoSEQ multiplex PCR assay. A mixture of 60 forward primers for TCR Vbeta segments and 13 reverse primers for TCR Jbeta segments was used in the multiplex PCR. Amplification of the CDR3 region of rearranged TCR beta genes was performed with a multiplex PCR assay on genomic DNA. Amplified TCR beta libraries were sequenced as 87-base-pair reads on the Illumina HiSeq System. The authors processed their data as follows. Across the 666 repertoires, a later analysis counted some 81 million unique TCR beta chains, some 11 million of which were shared by at least two donors. To remove PCR and sequencing errors, raw reads were error-corrected and collapsed into unique sequences using a nearest-neighbor algorithm that merged closely related sequences. V, D and J gene segments were assigned by aligning CDR3 sequences to IMGT reference sequences. For a sequence to be retained, a match of at least six nucleotides was required to both a V gene segment and a J gene segment. A rearrangement counted as productive if the CDR3 had no stop codons and remained in frame with V and J, and every other rearrangement counted as non-productive. CDR3 was defined by IMGT convention, running from the second conserved V-encoded cysteine to the conserved J-encoded phenylalanine. Sequences without an unambiguous match to a single V gene segment were excluded from the earlier analysis of 450 to 650 of the donors. An earlier analysis of 450 to 650 of the donors called V segments functional above 56.7% productive rearrangements and segregating when the between-donor standard deviation exceeded 5%. To diagnose cytomegalovirus status from the catalog of TCR beta chain sequences, a statistical classification framework was built. In a later analysis, V and J genes were assigned by comparing TCR nucleotide sequences against IMGT/GENE-DB human TR gene sequences. The TCRdist pipeline was used in a later analysis to assign CDR3 sequences and most-parsimonious VDJ recombination scenarios. In a later analysis, each TCR beta chain was defined by its CDR3 amino acid sequence together with its V-gene family, and reads lacking a unique V-gene family were excluded. To address suspected cross-contamination and a sequencing artifact, a later analysis removed around 590 highly shared, low-generation-probability nucleotide sequences. For each public chain, a later analysis derived a clonal expansion index from normalized ranks of inferred template counts within each repertoire. Generation probabilities in a later analysis came from a VDJ recombination model fitted to out-of-frame rearrangements, and those results were checked against IGoR. In a later analysis, TCR-TCR, TCR-HLA and TCR-CMV co-occurrence was scored with hypergeometric tests, and a repertoire-size bias correction was applied to TCR pairs. In a later analysis, false discovery rates were estimated by permuting HLA or CMV assignments 20 times. In a later analysis, co-occurring TCRs were grouped with DBSCAN, and TCRdist sequence similarity was added when clustering was performed within HLA-allele-positive subsets. For co-occurrence clustering, repertoires with fewer than 30,000 or more than 120,000 public chains were excluded, along with a handful of repertoires with anomalous nucleotide sharing. TCRdb took this table from immuneACCESS and kept in-frame rearrangements with V and J called. Such tables lack part of the clones; where checked against another copy, unresolved V genes explain under half of the gap, and the rest is unexplained. V and J calls and clone size are copied from that table; D and trimming were computed from the DNA. For this sample the table gives roughly 100,000 clones, of which over 70% were detected only once. Clones ranked in the top ten supply around 5.3% of the sample.

The source material was PBMCs. This receptor was taken from a woman in her 40s in good health and CMV-seronegative. Rearrangement joined TRBV2 to TRBJ2-1, and 9 bases in between align with TRBD1. The nucleotides are TGTGCCAGCAGTGGTTCCTGGGGGACAGGGCCATACAATGAGCAGTTCTTC. Translated, this gives CASSGSWGTGPYNEQFF.